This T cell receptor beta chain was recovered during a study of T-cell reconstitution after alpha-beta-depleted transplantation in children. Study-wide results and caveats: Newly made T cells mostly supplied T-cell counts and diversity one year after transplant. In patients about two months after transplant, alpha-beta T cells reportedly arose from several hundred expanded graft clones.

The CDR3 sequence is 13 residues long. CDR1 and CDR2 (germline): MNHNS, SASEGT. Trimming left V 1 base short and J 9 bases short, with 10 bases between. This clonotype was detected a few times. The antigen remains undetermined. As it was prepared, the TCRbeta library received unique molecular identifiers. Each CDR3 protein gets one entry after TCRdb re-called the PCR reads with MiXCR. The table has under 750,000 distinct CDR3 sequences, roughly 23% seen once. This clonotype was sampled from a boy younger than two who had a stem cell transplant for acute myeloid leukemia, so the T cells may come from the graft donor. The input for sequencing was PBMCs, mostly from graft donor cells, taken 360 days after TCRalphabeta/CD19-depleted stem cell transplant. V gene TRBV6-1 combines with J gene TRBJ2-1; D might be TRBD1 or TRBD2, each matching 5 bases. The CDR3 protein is CASSEVPGTEQFF. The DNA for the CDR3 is TGTGCCAGCAGTGAAGTACCAGGGACTGAGCAGTTCTTC.